Below, 5 T cell receptor beta chains from the same sample are listed, as sequenced in a study of blood T cells in healthy people across ages. Combining a sample-barcoded 5' primer with a J-beta primer mix, a second PCR ran for 7 to 11 cycles. Each CDR3 protein is one row after TCRdb ran MiXCR on the 5' RACE reads. The table has about 640,000 distinct CDR3 sequences, around 54% seen once. The source material was blood. The receptors come from a man in his 60s in good health.

This clonotype has more than one count but fewer than ten. The chain links TRBV20-1 to TRBJ2-5, with a tentative D call TRBD2 (5 bases). V was shortened by 1 base and J by 1 base, with 10 bases between the two germline ends. This CDR3 has 14 residues. CDR1 is DFQATT and CDR2 is SNEGSKA in the germline V gene (reference sequence). CDR3 residues: CSARVGRTQETQYF. The DNA for the CDR3 is TGCAGTGCTAGAGTGGGGAGAACCCAAGAGACCCAGTACTTC.

This chain joins TRBV29-1 and TRBJ1-2; 8 bases align to TRBD1. After removal of 4 bases from V and 4 bases from J, the junction contained 11 bases not matched to a gene. Germline-derived CDR1 and CDR2 are SQVTM and ANQGSEA. This CDR3 is 15 amino acids long. CDR3 residues: CSVVQRTGLGYGYTF. CDR3 DNA: TGCAGCGTTGTACAGAGGACAGGGCTGGGCTATGGCTACACCTTC.

The rearrangement joins TRBV4-1 to TRBJ2-3, with D maybe TRBD1 (6 bases). The V end lost 4 bases, the J end lost 4 bases, and 18 bases lay between the germline ends. Per the germline V gene, CDR1 is MGHRA and CDR2 is YSYEKL. The CDR3 has 16 amino acids. The CDR3, as DNA: TGCGCCAGCAGCCGAGGCCAGGGGCCACGATCAGATACGCAGTATTTT. This codes for CASSRGQGPRSDTQYF.

This chain links TRBV3-1 with TRBJ1-5; D unresolved. This CDR3 comprises 14 residues. V was pared by 3 bases and J by 4 bases, with 10 bases between. The germline CDR1 and CDR2 sequences are LGHDT and YNNKEL (reference sequence). CDR3 region: CASSQTPRNQPQHF. CDR3 nucleotides: TGTGCCAGCAGCCAGACCCCCCGGAATCAGCCCCAGCATTTT.

The V and J genes are TRBV2 and TRBJ2-2; D might be TRBD1 (6 bases). V lost 2 bases and J lost 0, with 13 bases in between. The CDR3 loop spans 17 amino acids. Germline-derived CDR1 and CDR2 are SNHLY and FYNNEI. CDR3 bases: TGTGCCAGCAGTGAAATCTGGGGGCGGGCGAACACCGGGGAGCTGTTTTTT. It encodes CASSEIWGRANTGELFF.